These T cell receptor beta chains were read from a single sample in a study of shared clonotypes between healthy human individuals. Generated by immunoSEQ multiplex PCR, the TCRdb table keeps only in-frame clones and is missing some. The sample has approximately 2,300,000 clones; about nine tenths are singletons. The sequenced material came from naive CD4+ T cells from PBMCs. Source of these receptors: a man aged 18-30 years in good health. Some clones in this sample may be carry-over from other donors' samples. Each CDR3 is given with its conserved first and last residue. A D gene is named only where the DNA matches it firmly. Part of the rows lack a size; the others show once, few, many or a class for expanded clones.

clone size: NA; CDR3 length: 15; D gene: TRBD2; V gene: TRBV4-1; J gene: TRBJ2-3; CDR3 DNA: TGCGCCAGCAGCCAAGCGCCGCGGGGGGCAGATACGCAGTATTTT; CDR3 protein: CASSQAPRGADTQYF
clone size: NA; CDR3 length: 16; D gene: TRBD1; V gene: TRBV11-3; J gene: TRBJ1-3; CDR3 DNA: TGTGCCAGCAGCGGTCACAGGGGGCCCTCTGGAAACACCATATATTTT; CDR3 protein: CASSGHRGPSGNTIYF
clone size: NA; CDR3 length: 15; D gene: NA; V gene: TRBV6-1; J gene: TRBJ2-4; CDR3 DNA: TGTGCCAGCAGTGAAAACAGGCTAGCCAAAAACATTCAGTACTTC; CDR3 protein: CASSENRLAKNIQYF
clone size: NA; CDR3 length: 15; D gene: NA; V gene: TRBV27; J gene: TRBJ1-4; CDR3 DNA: TGTGCCAGCAGTCCCCACCGGGCTTCATATGAAAAACTGTTTTTT; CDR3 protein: CASSPHRASYEKLFF
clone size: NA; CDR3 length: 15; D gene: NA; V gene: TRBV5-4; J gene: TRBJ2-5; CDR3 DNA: TGTGCCAGCAGCTTGGGTCAGGGGCGCGTTGAGACCCAGTACTTC; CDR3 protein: CASSLGQGRVETQYF
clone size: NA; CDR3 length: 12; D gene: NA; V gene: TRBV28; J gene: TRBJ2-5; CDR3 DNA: TGTGCCAGCAAACGGTTCCAAGAGACCCAGTACTTC; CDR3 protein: CASKRFQETQYF
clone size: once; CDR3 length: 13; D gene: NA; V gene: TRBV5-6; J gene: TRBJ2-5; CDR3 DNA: TGTGCCAGCAGCCCCTGGAGGGGCGAGACCCAGTACTTC; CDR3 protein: CASSPWRGETQYF
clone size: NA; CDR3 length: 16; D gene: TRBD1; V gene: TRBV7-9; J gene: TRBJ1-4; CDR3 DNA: TGTGCCAGCAGCTCTGACAGGGCGGGGAGTCGTGAAAAACTGTTTTTT; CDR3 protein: CASSSDRAGSREKLFF
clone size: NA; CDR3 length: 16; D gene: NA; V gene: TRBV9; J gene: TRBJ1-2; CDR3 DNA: TGTGCCAGCAGCGTAACCGGACAAGCCGCTAACTATGGCTACACCTTC; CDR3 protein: CASSVTGQAANYGYTF
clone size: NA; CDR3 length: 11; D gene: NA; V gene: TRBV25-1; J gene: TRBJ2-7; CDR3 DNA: TGTGCCAGCAGTGACGGATACGAGCAGTACTTC; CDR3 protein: CASSDGYEQYF
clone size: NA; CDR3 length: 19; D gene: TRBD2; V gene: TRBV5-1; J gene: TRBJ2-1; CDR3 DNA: TGCGCCAGCAGCGTCTTAGGTCTAGCGGGAGGCGGGCTCGGCAATGAGCAGTTCTTC; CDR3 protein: CASSVLGLAGGGLGNEQFF
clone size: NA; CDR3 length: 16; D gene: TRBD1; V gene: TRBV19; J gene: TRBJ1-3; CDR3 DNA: TGTGCCAGTCGACGTCCAGGGGGACCTTCTGGAAACACCATATATTTT; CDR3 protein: CASRRPGGPSGNTIYF
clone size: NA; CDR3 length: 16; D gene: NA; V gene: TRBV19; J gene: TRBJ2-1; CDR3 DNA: TGTGCCAGTAGTCCCGGGGGCCGACCTTCCTACAATGAGCAGTTCTTC; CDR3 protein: CASSPGGRPSYNEQFF
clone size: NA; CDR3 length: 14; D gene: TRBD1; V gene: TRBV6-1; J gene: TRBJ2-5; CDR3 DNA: TGTGCCAGCGGGGACAGGGGGGTCGGGGAGACCCAGTACTTC; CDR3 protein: CASGDRGVGETQYF
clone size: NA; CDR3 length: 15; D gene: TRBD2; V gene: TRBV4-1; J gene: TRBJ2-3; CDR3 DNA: TGCGCCAGCAGCCAAGGTCGGCGGGAGAACGTTCGACAGTATTTT; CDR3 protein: CASSQGRRENVRQYF
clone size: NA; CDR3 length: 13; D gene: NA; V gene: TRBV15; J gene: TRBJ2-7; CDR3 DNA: TGTGCCACCAGCAGGGTTGGGGGTACCGAGCAGTACTTC; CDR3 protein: CATSRVGGTEQYF
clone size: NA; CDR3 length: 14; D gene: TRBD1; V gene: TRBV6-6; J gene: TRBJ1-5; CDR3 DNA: TGTGCCAGCACTTCAGGGGGCGCAGGTCAGCCCCAGCATTTT; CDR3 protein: CASTSGGAGQPQHF
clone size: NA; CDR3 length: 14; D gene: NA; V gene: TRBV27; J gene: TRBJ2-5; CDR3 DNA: TGTGCCAGCAGTTTAGGGGGTGGGCAAGAGACCCAGTACTTC; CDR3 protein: CASSLGGGQETQYF
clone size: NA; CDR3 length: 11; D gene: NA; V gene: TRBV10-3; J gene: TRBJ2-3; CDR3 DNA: TGTGCCACTAAAGGACCAGATACGCAGTATTTT; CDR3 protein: CATKGPDTQYF
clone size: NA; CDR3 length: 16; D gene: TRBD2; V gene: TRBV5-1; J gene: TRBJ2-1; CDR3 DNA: TGCGCCAGCAGCTTGGTCCTTAGCGGGATATACAATGAGCAGTTCTTC; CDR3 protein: CASSLVLSGIYNEQFF
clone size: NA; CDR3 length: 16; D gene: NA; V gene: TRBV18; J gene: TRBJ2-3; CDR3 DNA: TGTGCCAGCTCACCAGGAGCTCCTAGGGGCACAGATACGCAGTATTTT; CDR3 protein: CASSPGAPRGTDTQYF
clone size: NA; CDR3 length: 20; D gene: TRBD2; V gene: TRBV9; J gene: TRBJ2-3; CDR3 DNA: TGTGCCAGCAGCGTGGGTGGGGCTAGCGGGAGTCTACCCCCAGCAGATACGCAGTATTTT; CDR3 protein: CASSVGGASGSLPPADTQYF
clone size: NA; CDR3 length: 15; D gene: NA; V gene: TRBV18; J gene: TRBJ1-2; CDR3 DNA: TGTGCCAGCTCACCACAAAAGGGGGAGAACTATGGCTACACCTTC; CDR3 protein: CASSPQKGENYGYTF
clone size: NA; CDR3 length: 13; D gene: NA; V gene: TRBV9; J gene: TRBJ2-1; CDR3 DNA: TGTGCCAGCAGCGTAAGCGGATACAATGAGCAGTTCTTC; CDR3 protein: CASSVSGYNEQFF
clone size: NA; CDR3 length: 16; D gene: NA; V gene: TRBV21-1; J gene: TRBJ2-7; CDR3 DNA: TGTGCCAGCAGCAAAGTGGAGGGGGCGCGCCCCTACGAGCAGTACTTC; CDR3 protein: CASSKVEGARPYEQYF
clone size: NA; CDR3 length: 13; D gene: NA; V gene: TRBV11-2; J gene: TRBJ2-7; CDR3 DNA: TGTGCCAGCAGCTTAGTGGCAGGGCGGGAGCAGTACTTC; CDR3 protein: CASSLVAGREQYF
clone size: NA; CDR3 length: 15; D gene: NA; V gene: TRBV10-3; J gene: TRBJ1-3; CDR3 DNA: TGTGCCATCAATAGGACTTTCTTCTCTGGAAACACCATATATTTT; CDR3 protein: CAINRTFFSGNTIYF
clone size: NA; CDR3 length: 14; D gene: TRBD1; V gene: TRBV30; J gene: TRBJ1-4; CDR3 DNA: TGTGCCTGGAGTCAAGACAGGGGCTTAGGGAAACTGTTTTTT; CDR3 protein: CAWSQDRGLGKLFF
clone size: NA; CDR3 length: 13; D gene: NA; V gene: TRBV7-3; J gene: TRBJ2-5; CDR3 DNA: TGTGCCAGCAGCTTACTAGGGGTTGGGACCCAGTACTTC; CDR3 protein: CASSLLGVGTQYF
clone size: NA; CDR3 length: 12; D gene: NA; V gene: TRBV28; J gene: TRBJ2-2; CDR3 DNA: TGTGCCAGCAGAGACGGGTCAGGGGAGCTGTTTTTT; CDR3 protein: CASRDGSGELFF
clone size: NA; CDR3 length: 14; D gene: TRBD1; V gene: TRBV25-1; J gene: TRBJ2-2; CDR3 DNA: TGTGCCAGCAGAGGTCAGGGGGTTACCGGGGAGCTGTTTTTT; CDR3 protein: CASRGQGVTGELFF
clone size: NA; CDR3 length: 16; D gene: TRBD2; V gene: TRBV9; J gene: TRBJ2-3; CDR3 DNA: TGTGCCAGCAGCGTAGGAGGCGGGAGAGGCACAGATACGCAGTATTTT; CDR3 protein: CASSVGGGRGTDTQYF
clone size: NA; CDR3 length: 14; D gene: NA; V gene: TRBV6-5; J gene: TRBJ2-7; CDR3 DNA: TGTGCCAGCACCACCCCCGGGGGGCTCTACGAGCAGTACTTC; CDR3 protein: CASTTPGGLYEQYF
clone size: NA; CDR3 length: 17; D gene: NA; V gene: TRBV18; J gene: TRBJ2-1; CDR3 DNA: TGTGCCAGCTCACCATCGGTTGGAGGGAACCGGGGCAATGAGCAGTTCTTC; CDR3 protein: CASSPSVGGNRGNEQFF
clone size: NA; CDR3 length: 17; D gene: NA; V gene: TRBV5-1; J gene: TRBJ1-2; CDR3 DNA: TGCGCCAGCAGCTTGGATGGTTGGGGGCAGTTCCTATATGGCTACACCTTC; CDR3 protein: CASSLDGWGQFLYGYTF
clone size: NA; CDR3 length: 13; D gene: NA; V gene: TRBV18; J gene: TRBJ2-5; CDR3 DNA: TGTGCCAGCTCACCAGCGCCGAGAGAGACCCAGTACTTC; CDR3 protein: CASSPAPRETQYF
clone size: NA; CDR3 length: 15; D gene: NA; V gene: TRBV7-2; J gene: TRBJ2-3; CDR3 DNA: TGTGCCAGCAGCTTAGAACGGGGTAGGACAGATACGCAGTATTTT; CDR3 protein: CASSLERGRTDTQYF